The source of this T cell receptor (beta chain) is a study of T cell repertoires and HLA-DP antigens. Study results and limitations: Average cumulative frequency of previously undetected clones was 35% to 40% against one allele and around 50% against the other.

CDR3 length: 15 residues. V shed 5 bases and J 0 bases; nucleotides not matched to a gene: 4. Looked up from germline, CDR1 is SGHVS and CDR2 is FNYEAQ. To note about this clone: Its matching antigen is unknown.

Amplification used primers for 54 TRBV and 13 TRBJ segments. This table comes from immunoSEQ multiplex PCR, and its TCRdb copy is limited to in-frame clones, with some not included. The table has about 73,000 clones, about four fifths seen once. Sequenced input: CD4+ T cells from PBMCs. The receptor's source is a man in his 60s in good health and CMV-seronegative. The J gene is TRBJ1-1, the V gene TRBV7-6; the match to TRBD1 covers 9 bases. In DNA form, the CDR3 reads TGTGCCAGCAGCCGACAGGGGGGCCTGAACACTGAAGCTTTCTTT. Translating it yields CASSRQGGLNTEAFF. The full variable domain, with the rest looked up from reference TRBV7-6 and TRBJ1-1, is GAGVSQSPRYKVTKRGQDVALRCDPISGHVSLYWYRQALGQGPEFLTYFNYEAQQDKSGLPNDRFSAERPEGSISTLTIQRTEQRDSAMYRCASSRQGGLNTEAFFGQGTRLTVV.